The 10 T cell receptor beta chains presented below share a single source sample, sequenced in a study of blood T cell repertoires in COVID-19. Repertoires were generated with immunoSEQ multiplex PCR, while TCRdb's copy carries only in-frame clones and drops some. This sample has 300,000 to 350,000 clones, with 87% found just once. The sample consisted of peripheral blood. These receptor sequences come from a young man with COVID-19, enrolled during active disease.

The chain uses TRBV4-1 and TRBJ2-5; D gene ambiguous. From germline, CDR1 is MGHRA and CDR2 YSYEKL. Trimming pared 0 bases from V and 3 bases from J, leaving 5 bases between. The CDR3 runs to 13 residues. The CDR3 DNA reads as TGCGCCAGCAGCCAAGATCTAGAAGAGACCCAGTACTTC. As protein: CASSQDLEETQYF.

This rearrangement joins TRBV15 to TRBJ2-7; D is possibly TRBD2 (7 bases). Looked up from germline, CDR1 is LNHNV and CDR2 is YYDKDF (reference sequence). Deletions cut 0 bases from V and 3 bases from J, with 18 bases between. The CDR3 is 17 amino acids. For the CDR3, the DNA is TGTGCCACCAGCAGAGATCAGGGGAGCGGGGTGTTCTACGAGCAGTACTTC. It encodes CATSRDQGSGVFYEQYF.

The chain uses TRBV28 and TRBJ1-4, with a tentative D call TRBD1 (6 bases). V was pared by 9 bases and J by 6 bases, with 20 bases between. This CDR3 has 15 amino acids. Germline values: CDR1 MDHEN, CDR2 SYDVKM. The DNA of the CDR3 is TGTGCCAGTTCCGGGGCAGGGGTAATGGATGAAAAACTGTTTTTT. Translation: CASSGAGVMDEKLFF.

The chain joins TRBV4-2 to TRBJ1-3; D is possibly TRBD1 (6 bases). CDR3 length: 17 amino acids. Germline assignment: CDR1 LGHNA and CDR2 YNFKEQ. V shed 1 base and J shed 4 bases, with 17 bases lying between them. The CDR3 spells CASSQVGAGVGGNTIYF. The CDR3 DNA reads TGTGCCAGCAGCCAAGTTGGAGCAGGGGTCGGAGGAAACACCATATATTTT.

In DNA, the CDR3 is TGTGCCAGCAGCGTCGGCCTAGCGGGACCCGCCTCCTACAATGAGCAGTTCTTC. Amino acids: CASSVGLAGPASYNEQFF. The gene calls are TRBV9 and TRBJ2-1; TRBD2 matches 9 bases. J was trimmed by 0 bases and V by 2 bases; bases with no gene match: 9. CDR3 length equals 18 residues. Germline CDR1 is SGDLS and CDR2 is YYNGEE.

The chain joins TRBV7-6 to TRBJ2-5; D might be TRBD2 (5 bases). From germline, CDR1 is SGHVS and CDR2 FNYEAQ. V was trimmed by 5 bases and J by 4 bases, leaving 17 bases between them. The CDR3 has 15 amino acids. CDR3: CASSLAGVGGETQYF. The CDR3 coding sequence is TGTGCCAGCAGCCTCGCCGGGGTAGGTGGAGAGACCCAGTACTTC.

This clone was counted once. V gene TRBV10-3 combines with J gene TRBJ1-1; D gene uncertain. CDR1 and CDR2 (germline): ENHRY, SYGVKD. V was cut by 8 bases and J by 11 bases, with 18 bases left in between. The CDR3 is 12 amino acids. The CDR3 region is CAIGRRTAVAFF. The DNA for the CDR3 is TGTGCCATCGGTAGGAGGACGGCAGTCGCTTTCTTT.

This chain links TRBV7-8 with TRBJ2-7; D unclear. In germline, CDR1 is SGHVS, CDR2 FQNEAQ. The germline V and J ends were trimmed by 1 base and 5 bases, with 6 bases remaining between them. There are 12 residues in the CDR3. CDR3 in DNA: TGTGCCAGCAGCTTAGTTCAGAACGAGCAGTACTTC. Its protein is CASSLVQNEQYF.

This chain connects TRBV9 to TRBJ1-2, with a weak D call TRBD1 (5 bases). The CDR3 covers 14 residues. The V end was cut by 2 bases, the J end by 4 bases, with 12 bases between. Germline CDR1 SGDLS, CDR2 YYNGEE. CDR3 bases: TGTGCCAGCAGCGTGGGTGACAGCCTCTATGGCTACACCTTC. Protein: CASSVGDSLYGYTF.

V is TRBV29-1 and J is TRBJ2-7; TRBD2 agrees at 9 bases. After removal of 2 bases from V and 7 bases from J, the junction contained 9 bases not matched to a gene. The germline gives CDR1 SQVTM, CDR2 ANQGSEA. The CDR3 runs 14 residues. Here the CDR3 reads CSVEFGTSSGEQYF. CDR3 nucleotides: TGCAGCGTTGAATTTGGGACTAGCTCGGGAGAGCAGTACTTC.